This T cell receptor (beta chain) was observed in a study of spatial heterogeneity in lung cancer. Across the whole study: Alpha-chain sequences were detected in numbers that were consistently lower than beta-chain sequences.

TCRdb re-called the 5' RACE reads through MiXCR, storing one row per CDR3 protein. The table lists 10,000 to 12,000 distinct CDR3 sequences, 10% to 15% of them singletons. This CDR3 has 13 amino acids. With 7 bases removed from V and 3 bases from J, the gap between germline ends came to 13 bases. In germline, CDR1 is MNHEY, CDR2 SVGEGT. Concerning this clonotype: Its target is unknown.

Study-wide points: Tumoral mutation counts were tracked by counts of expanded intratumoral alpha and beta TCRs.

The sample's time point: sample taken at primary tumor resection. Whole RNA, which was extracted from tumor, nontumor lung tissue or frozen PBMC, was sequenced without any cell sorting. The chain employs TRBV6-2 or TRBV6-3 and TRBJ2-7; D may be TRBD1 (5 bases). This sample comprised lung tumor tissue, obtained at surgery. The receptor was isolated from a female donor with early-stage non-small cell lung cancer. The CDR3 DNA sequence: TGTGCCAGCACCGATGGACACCGCTACGAGCAGTACTTC. Its translation: CASTDGHRYEQYF.